A single sample is the source of the 21 T cell receptor beta chains below, sequenced in a study of patients and donors after allogeneic stem cell transplantation (dated by TCRdb to between 2020 and 2021). The library was prepared using RT-PCR. These reads were obtained on a NextSeq 550. Clones were called with MiXCR by TCRdb after fastp trimmed the public reads at Q25, and only in-frame beta chains were retained. All rows with the same CDR3 protein become a single entry with the most common DNA and genes. A total of some 880,000 distinct CDR3 sequences appear in this sample, more than 15% of them only once. The biggest ten clones account for roughly 6.4% of the sample. The sequencing input was blood, either unsorted or a sorted T cell fraction (not recorded which). These receptors came from a human donor who was either an allogeneic HSCT recipient or a stem cell or donor lymphocyte infusion donor (not recorded which). It is not recorded whose cells these are; they may come from a transplant donor.

The sample holds a few counts of this clonotype. The CDR3 coding sequence is TGTGCCAGCAGCCTCGGTCGGTCGCAGGGAAACACCATATATTTT. Its protein is CASSLGRSQGNTIYF. The V and J genes are TRBV13 and TRBJ1-3; D unclear. Trimming left V 5 bases short and J 4 bases short, with 15 bases between. Germline values: CDR1 PRHDT, CDR2 FYEKMQ (reference sequence). The CDR3 is 15 amino acids.

Only a few counts were recorded for this clonotype. V and J are TRBV6-1 and TRBJ2-5; D may be TRBD1 (6 bases). This CDR3 region has 14 residues. V lost 6 bases, J lost 1 base, and 12 bases lay in between. Germline V CDR1 and CDR2: MNHNS, SASEGT. The CDR3 loop reads CASRTGGSQETQYF. The DNA of the CDR3 is TGTGCCAGCAGGACAGGCGGGTCCCAAGAGACCCAGTACTTC.

The rearrangement joins TRBV6-6 to TRBJ2-1; 7 positions match TRBD2. CDR3 length: 11 residues. Germline V gene sequence: CDR1 MNHNY, CDR2 SVGAGI (reference sequence). CDR3: CAGGNAYEQFF. The CDR3 DNA reads TGTGCGGGAGGGAACGCATATGAGCAGTTCTTC.

The chain is built from TRBV18 and TRBJ1-5, with a weak D call TRBD1 (5 bases). The ends were cut back, 4 bases at V and 0 bases at J, with 10 bases in the middle. This CDR3 contains 15 residues. Germline-derived CDR1 and CDR2 are KGHSH and LQKENI. The chain's CDR3 is CASSQAGNSNQPQHF. In DNA, the CDR3 is TGTGCCAGCTCACAGGCAGGGAATAGCAATCAGCCCCAGCATTTT.

V gene TRBV4-2 combines with J gene TRBJ2-1, with 10 bases lining up with TRBD2. V was pared by 3 bases and J by 5 bases, with 7 bases of the junction left unmatched. Germline CDR1 reads LGHNA; CDR2 reads YNFKEQ. The CDR3 loop spans 16 amino acids. The CDR3 DNA sequence: TGTGCCAGCAGCCATCTAAGCGGGGGGGCTCACAATGAGCAGTTCTTC. This sequence encodes CASSHLSGGAHNEQFF.

The chain couples TRBV7-2 to TRBJ2-1, with TRBD2 identical over 8 bases. V lost 1 base to trimming and J lost 6 bases; unmatched junction nucleotides: 5. Germline-derived CDR1 and CDR2 are SGHTA and FQGNSA. This CDR3 is built from 15 residues. The chain's CDR3 is CASSLDRGGFNEQFF. CDR3 DNA sequence: TGTGCCAGCAGCTTAGATCGGGGGGGCTTCAATGAGCAGTTCTTC.

This chain joins TRBV9 and TRBJ1-1; tentative D call: TRBD1 (5 bases). Trimming shortened V by 3 bases and J by 0 bases, and 12 bases separated the two germline ends. This CDR3 comprises 15 residues. Germline-derived CDR1 and CDR2 are SGDLS and YYNGEE. This CDR3 reads CASSAGTVLNTEAFF. The CDR3 region has the DNA TGTGCCAGCAGCGCAGGGACGGTTTTGAACACTGAAGCTTTCTTT.

The V gene is TRBV7-9, the J gene TRBJ1-6; tentative D call: TRBD1 (5 bases). V was pared by 0 bases and J by 13 bases, with 13 bases between. The CDR3 spans 14 residues. Germline CDR1 is SEHNR and CDR2 is FQNEAQ (reference sequence). DNA for the CDR3: TGTGCCAGCAGCTTAGCGGGGACTCAGTCTCCCCTCCACTTT. Translated, it gives CASSLAGTQSPLHF.

This clonotype has only a few counts. The chain couples TRBV7-9 to TRBJ2-5; possible D gene TRBD2, 6 bases. This CDR3 region has 17 residues. V gave up 5 bases and J gave up 2 bases, with 21 bases separating them. Per the germline V gene, CDR1 is SEHNR and CDR2 is FQNEAQ (reference sequence). The CDR3 region is CASSLTTGRGGQETQYF. The DNA for the CDR3 is TGTGCCAGCAGCCTCACAACGGGGCGGGGCGGGCAAGAGACCCAGTACTTC.

The chain has TRBV7-2 and TRBJ1-6; D remains unclear. Germline CDR1 is SGHTA and CDR2 is FQGNSA. The CDR3 runs to 13 residues. Trimming cost V 5 bases and J 8 bases, with 10 bases left between them. The CDR3 spells CASSRDGYSPLHF. CDR3 DNA sequence: TGTGCCAGCAGCAGAGACGGGTATTCACCCCTCCACTTT.

This clonotype was detected only a few times. This chain links TRBV6-5 with TRBJ2-5; tentatively, D is TRBD1 (5 bases). The CDR3 has 12 residues. Germline V gives CDR1 MNHEY, CDR2 SVGAGI. The V and J ends lost 2 bases and 6 bases respectively, with 7 bases between them. The CDR3 here is CASSYQGKTQYF. The CDR3 coding sequence is TGTGCCAGCAGTTACCAGGGAAAGACCCAGTACTTC.

The chain couples TRBV10-3 to TRBJ2-3; 11 nucleotides align to TRBD1. Germline-derived CDR1 and CDR2 are ENHRY and SYGVKD. The J segment lost 1 base and the V segment lost 4 bases, leaving 4 bases of the junction unmatched. CDR3 length equals 16 residues. Here the CDR3 reads CAISAKGQGGTDTQYF. DNA for the CDR3: TGTGCCATCAGTGCTAAGGGACAGGGGGGCACAGATACGCAGTATTTT.

This rearrangement joins TRBV27 to TRBJ2-7; D ambiguous. Germline V lookup: CDR1 MNHEY, CDR2 SMNVEV (reference sequence). The ends were cut back, 2 bases at V and 5 bases at J, with 22 bases in the middle. The length of the CDR3 is 17 residues. The CDR3 spells CASSLTGRIVPKHEQYF. CDR3 nucleotides: TGTGCCAGCAGTTTAACTGGGCGGATAGTTCCTAAACACGAGCAGTACTTC.

The chain joins TRBV3-1 to TRBJ1-6; D possibly corresponds to TRBD1 (5 bases). Germline CDR1 and CDR2: LGHDT and YNNKEL (reference sequence). Trimming stripped 6 bases from V and 5 bases from J, with 17 bases between. The CDR3 length is 16 residues. CDR3 nucleotide sequence: TGTGCCAGCAGTCTGATTATTGAGGGGCATAATTCACCCCTCCACTTT. Its translation is CASSLIIEGHNSPLHF.

This clonotype has ten or more counts. V gene TRBV12-3 or TRBV12-4 combines with J gene TRBJ2-7; D remains ambiguous. CDR3 length: 11 residues. The V end lost 5 bases, the J end lost 12 bases, and 14 bases lay between the germline ends. The CDR3 loop is CASSLGPQRYF. In DNA, the CDR3 is TGTGCCAGCAGTCTGGGCCCCCAACGGTACTTC.

This clonotype was picked up a small number of times. This chain uses TRBV20-1 with TRBJ1-1; no reliable D call. Germline-derived CDR1 and CDR2 are DFQATT and SNEGSKA (reference sequence). The CDR3 spans 12 residues. Trimming removed 6 bases at V and 0 bases at J, with 8 bases between. This CDR3 reads CSAQHLNTEAFF. The DNA of the CDR3 is TGCAGTGCCCAACACCTGAACACTGAAGCTTTCTTT.

This clonotype has just one count. A clone one base away is much larger, so this may be a read error. The chain employs TRBV12-3 or TRBV12-4 and TRBJ1-1; D call uncertain. This CDR3 has 14 amino acids. The CDR3 region is CASSLALGNTGAFF. The CDR3 bases are TGTGCCAGCAGTTTAGCGCTTGGGAACACTGGAGCTTTCTTT.

This clonotype was counted between two and nine times. The gene calls are TRBV4-2 and TRBJ1-5; D perhaps matches TRBD1 (6 bases). V was pared by 1 base and J by 5 bases, with 12 bases between. CDR1 and CDR2 from the germline V gene are LGHNA and YNFKEQ. The CDR3 sequence is 15 residues long. DNA of the CDR3: TGTGCCAGCAGCCAAGTTGACAAGGGGGATCAGCCCCAGCATTTT. It is translated as CASSQVDKGDQPQHF.

The chain has TRBV20-1 and TRBJ2-7, with 15 bases identical to TRBD2. Germline V gives CDR1 DFQATT, CDR2 SNEGSKA (reference sequence). Trimming at V came to 0 bases and at J to 0 bases, leaving 9 bases not matched to a gene. The CDR3 sequence is 19 residues long. As DNA, the CDR3 is TGCAGTGCTAGAGATCTTGGGACTAGCGGGGGGAGGAGCTCCTACGAGCAGTACTTC. Protein product: CSARDLGTSGGRSSYEQYF.

About this clonotype: Mismatch with germline at one junction end may stem from a read error. In nucleotides, the CDR3 is TGCGCCAGCAGCCAAGAAGAAGCGGTAAGGGCAGAGAACCAGTACTTC. Translating it yields CASSQEEAVRAENQYF. J is TRBJ2-5 and V is TRBV4-1, with TRBD2 as a possible D gene (5 bases). Germline values: CDR1 MGHRA, CDR2 YSYEKL. The CDR3 sequence is 16 residues long.

The rearrangement uses TRBV5-1 and TRBJ2-3; D uncertain. Germline values: CDR1 SGHRS, CDR2 YFSETQ. The CDR3 is made up of 15 amino acids. V was cut by 9 bases and J by 4 bases, with 21 bases left in between. As DNA, the CDR3 is TGCGCCACCAGAGTCGGAGAGGTTGATGCAGATACGCAGTATTTT. It specifies CATRVGEVDADTQYF.